Below are 15 T cell receptor beta chains sequenced from a single sample in a study of shared clonotypes between healthy human individuals. Measured with immunoSEQ multiplex PCR; TCRdb has only the in-frame clones, and not every one. This sample yields over a million clones, of which about 75% are seen a single time; about 1.4% belongs to the top ten. The specimen sequenced was memory CD4+ T cells sorted from blood. Noted subset: CD45RA-negative fraction. The receptors were sampled from a man aged 18-30 years in good health.

The chain employs TRBV7-9 and TRBJ2-3, with a weak D call TRBD2 (6 bases). Trimming left V 3 bases short and J 2 bases short, with 9 bases between. CDR1 is SEHNR, CDR2 FQNEAQ, per germline (reference sequence). The CDR3 loop spans 14 amino acids. This CDR3 reads CASSLREPTDTQYF. Here the CDR3 DNA reads TGTGCCAGCAGCTTGCGGGAACCCACAGATACGCAGTATTTT.

In this sample, this clone turned up once. The V gene is TRBV15, the J gene TRBJ1-2; 7 nucleotides match TRBD1. This CDR3 spans 14 amino acids. The V gene end was trimmed by 5 bases and the J gene end by 6 bases; junction bases not matched to a gene: 9. The V gene's germline CDR1 is LNHNV and CDR2 YYDKDF (reference sequence). The CDR3: CATSPDRVNNGYTF. CDR3 DNA: TGTGCCACCAGCCCCGACAGGGTGAACAATGGCTACACCTTC.

In its sample, this clone was seen once. This chain links TRBV5-1 with TRBJ2-3; TRBD2 matches at 7 bases. The trim removed 4 bases at V and 5 bases at J, leaving 13 bases unmatched. Looked up from germline, CDR1 is SGHRS and CDR2 is YFSETQ. The CDR3 contains 16 residues. DNA of the CDR3: TGCGCCAGCAGCCTGGGCGGGACGGGAGGATTAGATACGCAGTATTTT. Translating it yields CASSLGGTGGLDTQYF.

The chain employs TRBV7-9 and TRBJ1-2; possibly TRBD1 for D (6 bases). This CDR3 comprises 15 residues. Germline assignment: CDR1 SEHNR and CDR2 FQNEAQ (reference sequence). Trimming shortened V by 3 bases and J by 7 bases, and 18 bases separated the two germline ends. The CDR3 reads CASSFMGGAGVGYTF. CDR3 sequence (DNA): TGTGCCAGCAGCTTCATGGGCGGGGCAGGGGTTGGCTACACCTTC. Variable domain in full (rest from reference TRBV7-9 and TRBJ1-2): DTGVSQNPRHKITKRGQNVTFRCDPISEHNRLYWYRQTLGQGPEFLTYFQNEAQLEKSRLLSDRFSAERPKGSFSTLEIQRTEQGDSAMYLCASSFMGGAGVGYTFGSGTRLTVV.

The chain recombines TRBV6-1 with TRBJ1-2, with no clear D. There are 13 residues in the CDR3. The germline gives CDR1 MNHNS, CDR2 SASEGT. Trimming took off 8 bases at V and 2 bases at J, with 12 bases between the two ends. CDR3 DNA: TGTGCCAGCCCGCCGGGCCCGAACTATGGCTACACCTTC. Amino acid sequence: CASPPGPNYGYTF.

A note on this clone: Other nucleotide sequences from this sample produce the same CDR3. The chain is built from TRBV28 and TRBJ2-5; D gene unclear. In germline, CDR1 is MDHEN, CDR2 SYDVKM. This CDR3 region has 14 residues. The ends were cut back, 4 bases at V and 0 bases at J, with 9 bases in the middle. This chain's CDR3 is CASSSSGHQETQYF. CDR3 in DNA: TGTGCCAGCAGTTCGTCCGGGCACCAAGAGACCCAGTACTTC.

A word on this clone: Other nucleotide sequences from this sample produce the same CDR3. The genes are TRBV6-5 and TRBJ1-5; possible D gene TRBD1, 5 bases. The CDR3 loop spans 15 amino acids. Trimming cost V 6 bases and J 0 bases, with 12 bases left between them. Germline loops: CDR1 MNHEY, CDR2 SVGAGI. As DNA, the CDR3 is TGTGCCAGCAGACCTGACAGAACTAGCAATCAGCCCCAGCATTTT. Protein sequence: CASRPDRTSNQPQHF.

The chain joins TRBV7-2 to TRBJ1-5; 12 bases match TRBD1. The germline V gene has CDR1 SGHTA and CDR2 FQGNSA. This CDR3 has 15 amino acids. V lost 3 bases to trimming and J lost 7 bases; unmatched junction nucleotides: 4. The CDR3 DNA follows: TGTGCCAGCAGCTTGGGACAGGGGGCAACACAGCCCCAGCATTTT. This codes for CASSLGQGATQPQHF.

The gene calls are TRBV5-4 and TRBJ2-7, with no clear D. This CDR3 is 14 amino acids long. Germline V gene sequence: CDR1 SGHNT, CDR2 YYREEE (reference sequence). V gave up 2 bases and J gave up 6 bases, with 15 bases separating them. The CDR3 nucleotides read TGTGCCAGCAGCTTTAGTCGGGCCTCCGGCGAGCAGTACTTC. The encoded protein is CASSFSRASGEQYF.

This clone was seen a handful of times. The chain recombines TRBV5-6 with TRBJ2-2, with D unclear. The CDR3 is 12 residues long. V shed 2 bases and J shed 4 bases, with 3 bases lying between them. Germline CDR1 and CDR2: SGHDT and YYEEEE. The CDR3 DNA sequence: TGTGCCAGCAGCTTCGCCACCGGGGAGCTGTTTTTT. Its translation: CASSFATGELFF.

The chain joins TRBV5-1 to TRBJ1-2; possible D gene TRBD1, 6 bases. Between the trimmed V and J ends, which lost 4 bases and 3 bases, there was a span of 16 bases. CDR1 is SGHRS and CDR2 is YFSETQ in the germline V gene. This CDR3 comprises 15 residues. The CDR3 sequence: CASSPGNRDDYGYTF. The CDR3 DNA reads as TGCGCCAGCAGCCCGGGGAACAGGGACGACTATGGCTACACCTTC. The full variable domain, rest sourced from reference TRBV5-1 and TRBJ1-2, is KAGVTQTPRYLIKTRGQQVTLSCSPISGHRSVSWYQQTPGQGLQFLFEYFSETQRNKGNFPGRFSGRQFSNSRSEMNVSTLELGDSALYLCASSPGNRDDYGYTFGSGTRLTVV.

This chain links TRBV5-1 with TRBJ1-5, with D hard to call. In germline, CDR1 is SGHRS, CDR2 YFSETQ. The CDR3 sequence is 15 residues long. Trimming took off 0 bases at V and 2 bases at J, with 9 bases between the two ends. CDR3 sequence reads: CASSLDLTGNQPQHF. The CDR3 coding sequence is TGCGCCAGCAGCTTGGATCTGACGGGCAATCAGCCCCAGCATTTT.

This clone has just a few counts. This chain joins TRBV7-9 and TRBJ1-1, with no clear D. Germline V gives CDR1 SEHNR, CDR2 FQNEAQ (reference sequence). Trimming took off 4 bases at V and 0 bases at J, with 9 bases between the two ends. The CDR3 loop spans 14 amino acids. CDR3 in DNA: TGTGCCAGCAGCTCTAAATCGTTGAACACTGAAGCTTTCTTT. Its translation: CASSSKSLNTEAFF.

This clone was seen at least ten times. The chain is built from TRBV7-6 and TRBJ1-1, with TRBD1 matching over 10 bases. Germline V CDR1 and CDR2: SGHVS, FNYEAQ. The V and J ends lost 2 bases and 4 bases, in that order; junction bases with no gene match: 7. CDR3 size: 16 residues. The CDR3 here is CASSLTSGTGVTEAFF. The CDR3 coding sequence is TGTGCCAGCAGCTTAACTTCCGGGACAGGGGTCACTGAAGCTTTCTTT.

This chain links TRBV5-6 with TRBJ2-7; unclear D gene. Germline V gives CDR1 SGHDT, CDR2 YYEEEE. V was pared by 5 bases and J by 2 bases, with 17 bases between. The CDR3 has 15 amino acids. The CDR3 bases are TGTGCCAGCAGACCCCAAGGGCCCCTACCCTACGAGCAGTACTTC. This sequence encodes CASRPQGPLPYEQYF.